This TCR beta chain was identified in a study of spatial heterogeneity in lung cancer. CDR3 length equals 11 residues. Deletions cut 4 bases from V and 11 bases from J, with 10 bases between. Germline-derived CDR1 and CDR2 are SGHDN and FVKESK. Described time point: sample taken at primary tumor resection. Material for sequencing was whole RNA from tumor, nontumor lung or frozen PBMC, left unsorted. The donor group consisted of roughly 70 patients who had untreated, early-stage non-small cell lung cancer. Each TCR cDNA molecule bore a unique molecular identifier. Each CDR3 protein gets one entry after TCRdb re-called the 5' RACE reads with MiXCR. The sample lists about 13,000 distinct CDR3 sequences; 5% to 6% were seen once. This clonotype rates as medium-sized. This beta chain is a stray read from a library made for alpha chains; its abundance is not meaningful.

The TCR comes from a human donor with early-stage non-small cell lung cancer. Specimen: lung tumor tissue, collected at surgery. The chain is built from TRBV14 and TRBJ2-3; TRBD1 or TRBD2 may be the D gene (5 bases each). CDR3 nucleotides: TGTGCCAGCAGCCCTGGGACCCAGCAGTATTTT. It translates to CASSPGTQQYF.